These 32 T cell receptor beta chains originate from one sample sequenced in a study of T cells in Graves' hyperthyroidism and ophthalmopathy (dated by TCRdb to between 2018 and 2021). Libraries were made using multiplex PCR. The sequencer listed for this sample is Illumina HiSeq 2000. Amplification of TCR beta CDR3 regions was carried out from RNA transcripts. A first-round RT-PCR of the TCR CDR3 used the HTBI primer set with the Qiagen OneStep RT-PCR kit. TCRdb handled the public reads itself, with Q25 trimming in fastp and clone calling in MiXCR, and kept productive beta chains. Duplicate CDR3 protein sequences are folded into a single record with the most common DNA and genes. For this sample the table gives roughly 510,000 distinct CDR3 sequences, of which 46% were detected only once. About 45% of the sample belongs to the ten largest clones. Sequencing was done on a sample of peripheral blood or thyroid tissue (not recorded which). The origin of the receptors is an adult woman with Graves' disease, either hyperthyroidism or ophthalmopathy (not recorded which).

This clonotype was seen ten or more times. V gene TRBV19 combines with J gene TRBJ1-4, with D perhaps TRBD1 (6 bases). This CDR3 contains 14 residues. Germline CDR1 LNHDA, CDR2 SQIVND (reference sequence). The V end was cut by 7 bases, the J end by 7 bases, with 16 bases between. CDR3 loop: CASKSGASGEKLFF. CDR3 bases: TGTGCCAGTAAATCAGGGGCTAGTGGTGAAAAACTGTTTTTT. The full variable domain, completed using reference TRBV19 and TRBJ1-4, is DGGITQSPKYLFRKEGQNVTLSCEQNLNHDAMYWYRQDPGQGLRLIYYSQIVNDFQKGDIAEGYSVSREKKESFPLTVTSAQKNPTAFYLCASKSGASGEKLFFGSGTQLSVL.

This clonotype was detected many times. The genes are TRBV5-1 and TRBJ2-7, with a tentative D call TRBD1 (6 bases). This CDR3 is built from 14 residues. Germline loops: CDR1 SGHRS, CDR2 YFSETQ. The V and J ends lost 3 bases and 0 bases respectively, with 10 bases between them. Here the CDR3 reads CASSWDTSSYEQYF. Here the CDR3 DNA reads TGCGCCAGCAGCTGGGACACCAGCTCCTACGAGCAGTACTTC. The variable domain in full, completed from reference TRBV5-1 and TRBJ2-7, reads KAGVTQTPRYLIKTRGQQVTLSCSPISGHRSVSWYQQTPGQGLQFLFEYFSETQRNKGNFPGRFSGRQFSNSRSEMNVSTLELGDSALYLCASSWDTSSYEQYFGPGTRLTVT.

The chain links TRBV19 to TRBJ2-7; D remains unclear. The germline V gene has CDR1 LNHDA and CDR2 SQIVND (reference sequence). There are 12 residues in the CDR3. Between the trimmed V and J ends, which lost 11 bases and 2 bases, there was a span of 13 bases. CDR3 protein: CAPPMGTYEQYF. As DNA, the CDR3 is TGTGCCCCCCCGATGGGGACCTACGAGCAGTACTTC.

J is TRBJ2-1 and V is TRBV10-1; D not certain. Between the trimmed V and J ends, which lost 3 bases and 4 bases, there was a span of 4 bases. Germline loops: CDR1 WNHNN, CDR2 SYGVQD (reference sequence). This CDR3 is 12 amino acids long. CDR3 region: CASSDWYNEQFF. CDR3 DNA: TGCGCCAGCAGTGATTGGTACAATGAGCAGTTCTTC.

This clonotype was observed many times. The rearrangement joins TRBV25-1 to TRBJ2-5; 10 nucleotides match TRBD1. V trimming: 4 bases; J trimming: 3 bases; junction bases outside the gene matches: 2. From germline, CDR1 is MGHDK and CDR2 SYGVNS. The CDR3 consists of 14 residues. The CDR3 nucleotides are TGTGCCAGCAGTGCGACAGGGGGCAAAGAGACCCAGTACTTC. Translating it yields CASSATGGKETQYF.

This clonotype was counted at least ten times. The CDR3 DNA reads as TGTGCCAGCAGCTTGGGCAGGGTCGGATCACCCCTCCACTTT. Amino acid sequence: CASSLGRVGSPLHF. V gene TRBV7-2 combines with J gene TRBJ1-6, with D possibly matching TRBD1 (5 bases). Trimming took 3 bases from V and 10 from J, leaving 13 bases between them. CDR3 size: 14 residues. CDR1 is SGHTA, CDR2 FQGNSA, per germline.

This clonotype showed up many times. This chain connects TRBV7-2 to TRBJ2-5; the match to TRBD2 covers 9 bases. J gave up 5 bases and V 3 bases, and 7 bases lay outside the gene matches. The CDR3 spans 15 residues. CDR1 SGHTA and CDR2 FQGNSA come from the germline V gene. CDR3: CASSFSGTSLETQYF. CDR3 DNA sequence: TGTGCCAGCAGCTTCTCCGGGACTAGCTTGGAGACCCAGTACTTC.

Ten or more counts support this clonotype. The rearrangement links TRBV9 to TRBJ1-2; 8 bases match TRBD1. The CDR3 length is 14 residues. The germline V gene encodes CDR1 SGDLS and CDR2 YYNGEE. Trimming cost V 3 bases and J 3 bases; bases outside gene matches: 4. CDR3 residues: CASSGQGHHYGYTF. In DNA, the CDR3 is TGTGCCAGCAGCGGACAGGGGCACCACTATGGCTACACCTTC. The whole variable domain, remainder taken from reference TRBV9 and TRBJ1-2, is DSGVTQTPKHLITATGQRVTLRCSPRSGDLSVYWYQQSLDQGLQFLIQYYNGEERAKGNILERFSAQQFPDLHSELNLSSLELGDSALYFCASSGQGHHYGYTFGSGTRLTVV.

This clonotype has a count of ten or more. Here the CDR3 reads CASSPRPPPDTQYF. CDR3 bases: TGTGCCAGCAGCCCGCGCCCGCCTCCAGATACGCAGTATTTT. The rearrangement links TRBV12-3 or TRBV12-4 to TRBJ2-3; no firm D call. This CDR3 comprises 14 residues. The ends were cut back, 6 bases at V and 4 bases at J, with 14 bases in the middle.

This clonotype was picked up a small number of times. J is TRBJ1-4 and V is TRBV4-1; maybe TRBD1 (5 bases). In germline, CDR1 is MGHRA, CDR2 YSYEKL. CDR3 length: 15 amino acids. The germline V and J ends were trimmed by 6 bases and 7 bases, with 18 bases remaining between them. The CDR3, as DNA: TGCGCCAGCAGACTAATGGGAGGGGAGAGTGAAAAACTGTTTTTT. Protein product: CASRLMGGESEKLFF.

This clonotype has ten or more counts. The chain uses TRBV20-1 and TRBJ1-5; 7 bases are shared with TRBD1. The CDR3 sequence is 15 residues long. Germline CDR1 and CDR2: DFQATT and SNEGSKA (reference sequence). Unmatched junction bases numbered 10, after V lost 2 bases and J lost 6 bases. Written as DNA, the CDR3 is TGCAGTGCTAGAAGTTCAGGGGGACTCGGTCAGCCCCAGCATTTT. It yields the protein CSARSSGGLGQPQHF.

The chain couples TRBV7-2 to TRBJ1-2; 10 positions agree with TRBD1. The CDR3 length is 15 residues. Germline V gene lookup returns CDR1 SGHTA and CDR2 FQGNSA. Trimming took 7 bases from V and 7 from J; bases not matched to a gene: 12. CDR3 region: CASTPAGQGNFGYTF. DNA for the CDR3: TGTGCCAGCACCCCGGCGGGACAGGGGAATTTTGGCTACACCTTC.

This chain links TRBV10-3 with TRBJ2-5; 9 positions match TRBD1. This CDR3 contains 14 residues. The V and J ends lost 5 bases and 1 base, in that order; junction bases with no gene match: 2. Per germline, CDR1 ENHRY and CDR2 SYGVKD. DNA of the CDR3: TGTGCCATCAGTATGACAGGGGGCCAAGAGACCCAGTACTTC. Its protein is CAISMTGGQETQYF.

As for this clonotype: Being one base from a much bigger clone, this may be a read error. This chain connects TRBV4-2 to TRBJ2-2, with D maybe TRBD1 (5 bases). The CDR3 consists of 14 residues. V was pared by 7 bases and J by 6 bases, with 15 bases between. Germline assignment: CDR1 LGHNA and CDR2 YNFKEQ. CDR3 protein: CASNRARGSGELFF. CDR3 in DNA: TGTGCCAGCAACCGTGCTAGGGGATCCGGGGAGCTGTTTTTT.

The chain links TRBV9 to TRBJ2-1; TRBD1 is a possible D gene (5 bases). With 0 bases removed from V and 5 bases from J, the gap between germline ends came to 9 bases. Germline-derived CDR1 and CDR2 are SGDLS and YYNGEE. The CDR3 contains 14 residues. The CDR3 is CASSVAATDNEQFF. CDR3 nucleotides: TGTGCCAGCAGCGTAGCAGCGACAGACAATGAGCAGTTCTTC.

This rearrangement joins TRBV20-1 to TRBJ1-5, with 8 bases identical to TRBD1. The V segment lost 1 base and the J segment 6 bases; nucleotides outside the gene matches: 8. This CDR3 spans 15 amino acids. The germline CDR1 and CDR2 sequences are DFQATT and SNEGSKA (reference sequence). For the CDR3, the DNA is TGCAGTGCTAGAGCGACAGGGGATGGGGGTCAGCCCCAGCATTTT. It translates to CSARATGDGGQPQHF.

The chain recombines TRBV15 with TRBJ1-4; D is possibly TRBD1 (6 bases). Trimming took 5 bases from V and 7 from J, leaving 11 bases between them. Looked up from germline, CDR1 is LNHNV and CDR2 is YYDKDF (reference sequence). The CDR3 loop spans 13 amino acids. The CDR3 protein is CATSREGGEKLFF. CDR3 sequence (DNA): TGTGCCACCAGCCGTGAAGGGGGTGAAAAACTGTTTTTT. Looking up the rest from reference TRBV15 and TRBJ1-4 gives the full variable domain: DAMVIQNPRYQVTQFGKPVTLSCSQTLNHNVMYWYQQKSSQAPKLLFHYYDKDFNNEADTPDNFQSRRPNTSFCFLDIRSPGLGDTAMYLCATSREGGEKLFFGSGTQLSVL.

This chain uses TRBV7-9 with TRBJ2-7; TRBD2 matches at 8 bases. The V gene's germline CDR1 is SEHNR and CDR2 FQNEAQ (reference sequence). With V trimmed by 5 bases and J by 0 bases, 6 bases remained unmatched. The CDR3 is 15 residues long. Here the CDR3 reads CASSRGGSSSYEQYF. The CDR3, as DNA: TGTGCCAGCAGCCGCGGGGGGAGCTCCTCCTACGAGCAGTACTTC.

This clonotype was seen a handful of times. The chain couples TRBV7-8 to TRBJ2-7, with D possibly TRBD1 on 6 matching bases. V lost 0 bases, J lost 9 bases, and 15 bases lay in between. The V gene's germline CDR1 is SGHVS and CDR2 FQNEAQ. This CDR3 region has 14 residues. CDR3 nucleotide sequence: TGTGCCAGCAGCTTAGCGGACAGACTCCCGCCGCAGTACTTC. It yields the protein CASSLADRLPPQYF. The variable domain in full, with the rest retrieved from reference TRBV7-8 and TRBJ2-7, is GAGVSQSPRYKVAKRGQDVALRCDPISGHVSLFWYQQALGQGPEFLTYFQNEAQLDKSGLPSDRFFAERPEGSVSTLKIQRTQQEDSAVYLCASSLADRLPPQYFGPGTRLTVT.

The CDR3 coding sequence is TGTGCCACAATCAACTACAGCTTAGGGGGCGAGCAGTACTTC. Translated, it gives CATINYSLGGEQYF. The chain uses TRBV10-3 and TRBJ2-7, with D possibly TRBD1 on 6 matching bases. The CDR3 is 14 amino acids. V lost 10 bases to trimming and J lost 6 bases, with 22 bases between them. Germline CDR1 is ENHRY and CDR2 is SYGVKD.

The chain joins TRBV6-5 to TRBJ1-4, with 9 bases identical to TRBD1. Germline assignment: CDR1 MNHEY and CDR2 SVGAGI. The V gene end was trimmed by 5 bases and the J gene end by 6 bases; junction bases not matched to a gene: 4. This CDR3 is built from 14 residues. The CDR3 DNA is TGTGCCAGCAGTACAGGGGGCTTTGATGAAAAACTGTTTTTT. Amino acid sequence: CASSTGGFDEKLFF.

The chain employs TRBV7-2 and TRBJ1-6; a weak D match, TRBD1 (5 bases). Germline V gene sequence: CDR1 SGHTA, CDR2 FQGNSA. CDR3 length: 15 amino acids. Trimming removed 3 bases from V and 6 bases from J, with 12 bases in between. The CDR3 region has the DNA TGTGCCAGCAGCTTCAGACAGACATTTAATTCACCCCTCCACTTT. This translates into CASSFRQTFNSPLHF.

The chain has TRBV19 and TRBJ2-2; a possible D gene is TRBD1 (5 bases). Germline V gene data show CDR1 as LNHDA and CDR2 as SQIVND (reference sequence). This CDR3 has 12 amino acids. V was pared by 5 bases and J by 8 bases, with 9 bases between. CDR3 residues: CASSSRTGELFF. The CDR3 region has the DNA TGTGCCAGTAGTTCCCGGACAGGGGAGCTGTTTTTT.

This clonotype appeared once. The chain couples TRBV11-2 to TRBJ2-7; D call uncertain. Germline CDR1 SGHAT, CDR2 FQNNGV. The CDR3 extends over 12 amino acids. Trimming stripped 0 bases from V and 8 bases from J, with 8 bases between. The CDR3 spells CASSLDLSKQYF. The CDR3 bases are TGTGCCAGCAGCTTAGATTTGTCCAAGCAGTACTTC.

The V call is TRBV29-1, the J call TRBJ1-2; no firm D call. Looked up from germline, CDR1 is SQVTM and CDR2 is ANQGSEA. CDR3 length: 13 residues. The V and J ends lost 6 bases and 6 bases respectively, with 17 bases between them. The CDR3 here is CSVPGPPGDGYTF. CDR3 DNA sequence: TGCAGCGTCCCGGGCCCCCCTGGAGATGGCTACACCTTC. The full variable domain, in which reference TRBV29-1 and TRBJ1-2 provide the parts outside the CDR3, is SAVISQKPSRDICQRGTSLTIQCQVDSQVTMMFWYRQQPGQSLTLIATANQGSEATYESGFVIDKFPISRPNLTFSTLTVSNMSPEDSSIYLCSVPGPPGDGYTFGSGTRLTVV.

DNA for the CDR3: TGTGCCAGCAGTGTGGGGGACTCACCGACAGATACGCAGTATTTT. This codes for CASSVGDSPTDTQYF. J is TRBJ2-3 and V is TRBV2; D is possibly TRBD2 (6 bases). CDR3 length: 15 amino acids. Trimming removed 4 bases at V and 3 bases at J, with 14 bases between. Germline V gene sequence: CDR1 SNHLY, CDR2 FYNNEI.

The CDR3: CSARDRNQPQHF. The CDR3 DNA is TGCAGTGCCCGAGACAGAAATCAGCCCCAGCATTTT. The rearrangement uses TRBV20-1 and TRBJ1-5; D possibly corresponds to TRBD1 (5 bases). Germline CDR1 DFQATT, CDR2 SNEGSKA (reference sequence). Trimming cost V 6 bases and J 4 bases, with 10 bases left between them. The CDR3 consists of 12 residues.

The chain carries TRBV7-9 and TRBJ1-4, with 9 nucleotides matching TRBD1. V dropped 5 bases and J dropped 3; count of bases not matched to a gene: 4. CDR3 length: 15 residues. Looked up from germline, CDR1 is SEHNR and CDR2 is FQNEAQ (reference sequence). CDR3: CASSRDRAANEKLFF. The CDR3 bases are TGTGCCAGCAGCCGGGACAGGGCAGCTAATGAAAAACTGTTTTTT.

This clonotype was detected ten times or more. The V call is TRBV4-1, the J call TRBJ1-2; D possibly corresponds to TRBD1 (5 bases). Trimming stripped 1 base from V and 5 bases from J, with 14 bases between. This CDR3 has 15 amino acids. Germline CDR1 is MGHRA and CDR2 is YSYEKL. This chain's CDR3 is CASSQGTLGLYGYTF. The CDR3 nucleotides read TGCGCCAGCAGCCAAGGGACCCTGGGACTATATGGCTACACCTTC.

As to this clonotype: This clone may be a read error of a much larger clone one base away. V is TRBV20-1 and J is TRBJ2-5; TRBD2 is a possible D gene (6 bases). This CDR3 has 11 amino acids. Per the germline V gene, CDR1 is DFQATT and CDR2 is SNEGSKA (reference sequence). The CDR3 loop is CSAYTRETLYF. CDR3 coding DNA: TGCAGTGCTTATACCCGGGAGACCCTGTACTTC.

This clonotype was detected once. This likely comes from a read error, as the CDR3 has no conserved phenylalanine or tryptophan at its end. The DNA is omitted, as the CDR3 cannot be located on it reliably, and the CDR3 follows TCRdb's listing. The chain carries TRBV11-2 and TRBJ2-6; TRBD2, the table's D call, lacks a check against the DNA. The CDR3 numbers 8 amino acids, ends counted. The germline gives CDR1 SGHAT, CDR2 FQNNGV. This CDR3 is CASSLTTS.

Regarding this clonotype: This sequence may be a read error, since a much larger clone differs from it by one base. The chain is built from TRBV7-9 and TRBJ2-5; D is unresolved. This CDR3 is 13 amino acids long. The germline gives CDR1 SEHNR, CDR2 FQNEAQ (reference sequence). The CDR3 DNA sequence: TGTGCCAGCAGTTCTTACTCCCAAGGGACCCAGTACTTC. It translates to CASSSYSQGTQYF.